The 23 T cell receptor beta chains below were found in one sample sequenced in a study of T-cell memory formation after mild COVID-19. From the 5' RACE reads, TCRdb called clonotypes with MiXCR, one entry per CDR3 protein. The sample yields 100,000 to 150,000 distinct CDR3 sequences, about a sixth seen once. The sequencing input was PBMCs or a T cell subset sorted from them (not recorded which). The receptors were sampled from an adult woman who had mild COVID-19 (a few samples of this study predate the infection). Cell type and time point are not known.

The chain is built from TRBV7-6 and TRBJ2-1; 7 positions agree with TRBD2. This CDR3 contains 15 residues. With V trimmed by 2 bases and J by 8 bases, 9 bases remained unmatched. Germline V gene sequence: CDR1 SGHVS, CDR2 FNYEAQ. The chain's CDR3 is CASSLTGGSFDEQFF. Written as DNA, the CDR3 is TGTGCCAGCAGCTTAACGGGCGGGAGTTTTGATGAGCAGTTCTTC.

This clonotype showed up just a few times. This chain uses TRBV4-3 with TRBJ2-1; D is uncertain. Trimming removed 0 bases at V and 6 bases at J, with 15 bases between. The germline V gene has CDR1 LGHNA and CDR2 YSLEER. The CDR3 totals 16 residues. This CDR3 reads CASSQDRATNGNEQFF. The DNA for the CDR3 is TGCGCCAGCAGCCAAGATCGGGCCACGAACGGCAATGAGCAGTTCTTC.

This clonotype was observed a few times. J is TRBJ2-3 and V is TRBV3-2; the listed D gene, TRBD2, was not tested against the DNA. TRBV3-2 is listed as a pseudogene. CDR3 length: 18 residues. The CDR3 nucleotides are TGTGCCAGCAGCCAGGGACTAGCGGGACCCTTTCGTCAAGATACGCAGTATTTT. This translates into CASSQGLAGPFRQDTQYF.

This clonotype has a handful of counts. The chain links TRBV7-7 to TRBJ2-1; weak D call: TRBD1 (5 bases). Germline V gene sequence: CDR1 SSHAT, CDR2 FNYEAQ (reference sequence). The V end lost 4 bases, the J end lost 3 bases, and 7 bases lay between the germline ends. The CDR3 is 13 amino acids. Here the CDR3 DNA reads TGTGCCAGCAGCTCCGACAGCTACAATGAGCAGTTCTTC. It specifies CASSSDSYNEQFF.

The chain has TRBV7-2 and TRBJ1-1, with 7 bases lining up with TRBD1. The CDR3 spans 15 residues. Germline loops: CDR1 SGHTA, CDR2 FQGNSA. V lost 1 base and J lost 8; bases outside the gene matches: 10. The CDR3 loop reads CASSLGDRRLPEAFF. For the CDR3, the DNA is TGTGCCAGCAGCTTAGGGGACAGACGTCTTCCCGAAGCTTTCTTT.

This clonotype came up a few times. The chain joins TRBV7-9 to TRBJ2-7; TRBD2 matches at 8 bases. V was clipped by 4 bases and J by 4 bases; unmatched bases: 6. This CDR3 region has 14 residues. Germline CDR1 is SEHNR and CDR2 is FQNEAQ (reference sequence). CDR3 loop: CASSWGTSLYEQYF. DNA for the CDR3: TGTGCCAGCAGCTGGGGGACTAGTCTTTACGAGCAGTACTTC.

This clonotype appeared a few times. This rearrangement joins TRBV29-1 to TRBJ2-1; 7 nucleotides line up with TRBD2. CDR1 is SQVTM, CDR2 ANQGSEA, per germline. The CDR3 sequence is 14 residues long. V lost 6 bases, J lost 0 bases, and 5 bases stayed unmatched. The CDR3 loop reads CSVEGLHSYNEQFF. Written as DNA, the CDR3 is TGCAGCGTGGAGGGACTACACTCCTACAATGAGCAGTTCTTC.

The chain couples TRBV4-2 to TRBJ2-7, with 11 bases fitting TRBD2. The ends lost 1 base at V and 2 bases at J; junction bases unmatched: 4. Germline V gene data show CDR1 as LGHNA and CDR2 as YNFKEQ. The CDR3 has 16 amino acids. CDR3 DNA: TGTGCCAGCAGCCAAGTCACTAGCGGGAGTCCCTACGAGCAGTACTTC. The encoded protein is CASSQVTSGSPYEQYF.

In this sample, this clonotype turned up a few times. The chain couples TRBV27 to TRBJ2-7; 7 nucleotides match TRBD2. Germline values: CDR1 MNHEY, CDR2 SMNVEV (reference sequence). The V gene end was trimmed by 2 bases and the J gene end by 0 bases; junction bases not matched to a gene: 4. There are 15 residues in the CDR3. As DNA, the CDR3 is TGTGCCAGCAGTTTAGGAAGCGGGGCCTCCTACGAGCAGTACTTC. This sequence encodes CASSLGSGASYEQYF.

The table lists this clonotype with many counts. The CDR3 region is CASSLGSGRARGTDTQYF. As DNA, the CDR3 is TGTGCCAGCAGCCTGGGAAGCGGGAGGGCCAGGGGCACAGATACGCAGTATTTT. The J gene is TRBJ2-3, the V gene TRBV14; TRBD2 matches at 10 bases. Trimming took 4 bases from V and 1 from J; bases not matched to a gene: 11. The CDR3 is 18 residues long. Germline CDR1 is SGHDN and CDR2 is FVKESK.

The chain couples TRBV18 to TRBJ2-7; D is unclear. Germline V CDR1 and CDR2: KGHSH, LQKENI. This CDR3 contains 13 residues. V lost 2 bases, J lost 5 bases, and 10 bases lay in between. CDR3: CASSPREDDEQYF. CDR3 sequence (DNA): TGTGCCAGCTCACCAAGAGAGGATGACGAGCAGTACTTC.

This sequence joins TRBV7-2 and TRBJ1-6, with D unresolved. Germline V gives CDR1 SGHTA, CDR2 FQGNSA. This CDR3 is built from 16 residues. With 1 base removed from V and 7 bases from J, the gap between germline ends came to 14 bases. The CDR3 DNA sequence: TGTGCCAGCAGCTTAGTACATGGGGAAATCAATTCACCCCTCCACTTT. This sequence encodes CASSLVHGEINSPLHF.

This clonotype was detected only a few times. The chain employs TRBV12-3 or TRBV12-4 and TRBJ1-3, with D possibly TRBD1 on 6 matching bases. The CDR3 contains 16 residues. Trimming took 4 bases from V and 0 from J, leaving 13 bases between them. CDR3 nucleotide sequence: TGTGCCAGCAGTTGGAGGGGGAGGGGCTCTGGAAACACCATATATTTT. This sequence encodes CASSWRGRGSGNTIYF.

This clonotype was detected only a few times. This sequence joins TRBV20-1 and TRBJ1-1; D might be TRBD1 (5 bases). CDR3 length: 11 residues. Between the trimmed V and J ends, which lost 8 bases and 4 bases, there was a span of 11 bases. CDR1 is DFQATT, CDR2 SNEGSKA, per germline (reference sequence). CDR3 coding DNA: TGCAGTATAGGGGCGGTCACTGAAGCTTTCTTT. Translating gives CSIGAVTEAFF.

This clonotype was seen more than once but under ten times. The V and J genes are TRBV6-6 and TRBJ2-3; D call uncertain. Germline CDR1 reads MNHNY; CDR2 reads SVGAGI (reference sequence). Trimming removed 5 bases at V and 4 bases at J, with 7 bases between. The CDR3 is made up of 12 amino acids. The CDR3 region has the DNA TGTGCCAGCAGTAGGGCCCCAGATACGCAGTATTTT. Residues: CASSRAPDTQYF.

The V call is TRBV7-2, the J call TRBJ2-5, with no clear D. The CDR3 consists of 15 residues. V was shortened by 1 base and J by 4 bases, with 13 bases between the two germline ends. CDR1 is SGHTA, CDR2 FQGNSA, per germline. In DNA, the CDR3 is TGTGCCAGCAGCTTAGGTCTAGGGAAGGGAGAGACCCAGTACTTC. Translating it yields CASSLGLGKGETQYF.

This clonotype appeared a few times. The rearrangement links TRBV5-1 to TRBJ1-1; D unresolved. The CDR3 has 13 amino acids. V was clipped by 3 bases and J by 2 bases, with 8 bases between them. The germline gives CDR1 SGHRS, CDR2 YFSETQ. CDR3 bases: TGCGCCAGCAGCTCTTATTTCAACACTGAAGCTTTCTTT. It codes for CASSSYFNTEAFF.

This clonotype came up a few times. J is TRBJ1-1 and V is TRBV5-4, with TRBD1 as a possible D gene (6 bases). The germline V and J ends were trimmed by 6 bases and 2 bases, with 20 bases remaining between them. CDR3 length: 16 amino acids. Germline V gene lookup returns CDR1 SGHNT and CDR2 YYREEE (reference sequence). The CDR3 here is CASTPPGRGPNTEAFF. The CDR3 DNA sequence: TGTGCCAGCACCCCCCCGGGCCGGGGGCCAAACACTGAAGCTTTCTTT.

The chain has TRBV27 and TRBJ2-1; 13 bases match TRBD2. The CDR3 length is 17 residues. Germline loops: CDR1 MNHEY, CDR2 SMNVEV (reference sequence). Trimming at V came to 8 bases and at J to 3 bases, leaving 10 bases not matched to a gene. The CDR3 here is CASARTSGSLFYNEQFF. In DNA, the CDR3 is TGTGCCAGCGCCCGGACTAGCGGGAGCCTTTTCTACAATGAGCAGTTCTTC.

The V gene is TRBV29-1, the J gene TRBJ1-1; TRBD1 might be the D (5 bases). CDR1 SQVTM and CDR2 ANQGSEA come from the germline V gene. The CDR3 covers 13 residues. The V end lost 4 bases, the J end lost 4 bases, and 13 bases lay between the germline ends. The CDR3 loop is CSVVGGLTTEAFF. The CDR3 nucleotides are TGCAGCGTTGTGGGGGGTCTGACCACTGAAGCTTTCTTT.

The V gene is TRBV7-2, the J gene TRBJ2-7, with 15 bases fitting TRBD2. V was pared by 1 base and J by 2 bases, with 12 bases of the junction left unmatched. The CDR3 has 20 amino acids. Germline CDR1 SGHTA, CDR2 FQGNSA. The CDR3 protein is CASSLVVFRGLAGGTYEQYF. In DNA form, the CDR3 reads TGTGCCAGCAGCTTAGTGGTCTTCCGGGGACTAGCGGGAGGCACCTACGAGCAGTACTTC.

This clonotype was observed a few times. V usage is TRBV12-3 or TRBV12-4 and J usage is TRBJ2-5; 9 nucleotides line up with TRBD1. This CDR3 is built from 16 residues. Trimming removed 4 bases from V and 2 bases from J; junction bases left unmatched: 8. CDR3 residues: CASSWGGTGLQETQYF. The CDR3 DNA reads as TGTGCCAGCAGTTGGGGAGGGACAGGGTTACAAGAGACCCAGTACTTC.

The chain uses TRBV7-8 and TRBJ2-1; 10 positions agree with TRBD2. This CDR3 region has 14 residues. Germline CDR1 SGHVS, CDR2 FQNEAQ. J gave up 16 bases and V 5 bases, and 14 bases lay outside the gene matches. CDR3 DNA sequence: TGTGCCAGCAGCCCCTTTGGGAAGCGGGAGGGCGAATTCTTC. It codes for CASSPFGKREGEFF.